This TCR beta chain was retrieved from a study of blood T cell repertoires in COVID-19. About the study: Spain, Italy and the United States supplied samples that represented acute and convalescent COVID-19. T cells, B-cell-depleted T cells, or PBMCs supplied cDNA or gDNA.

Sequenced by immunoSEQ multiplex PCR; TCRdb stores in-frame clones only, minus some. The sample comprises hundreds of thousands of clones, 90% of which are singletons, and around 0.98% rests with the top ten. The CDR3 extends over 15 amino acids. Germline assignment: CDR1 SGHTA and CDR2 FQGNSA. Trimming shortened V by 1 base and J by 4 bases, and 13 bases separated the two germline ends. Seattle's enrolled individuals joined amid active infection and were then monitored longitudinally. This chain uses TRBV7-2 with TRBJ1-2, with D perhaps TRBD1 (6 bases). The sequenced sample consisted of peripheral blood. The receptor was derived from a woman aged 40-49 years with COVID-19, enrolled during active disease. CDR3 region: CASSLGGGGGYGYTF. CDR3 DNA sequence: TGTGCCAGCAGCTTAGGTGGGGGGGGCGGCTATGGCTACACCTTC.